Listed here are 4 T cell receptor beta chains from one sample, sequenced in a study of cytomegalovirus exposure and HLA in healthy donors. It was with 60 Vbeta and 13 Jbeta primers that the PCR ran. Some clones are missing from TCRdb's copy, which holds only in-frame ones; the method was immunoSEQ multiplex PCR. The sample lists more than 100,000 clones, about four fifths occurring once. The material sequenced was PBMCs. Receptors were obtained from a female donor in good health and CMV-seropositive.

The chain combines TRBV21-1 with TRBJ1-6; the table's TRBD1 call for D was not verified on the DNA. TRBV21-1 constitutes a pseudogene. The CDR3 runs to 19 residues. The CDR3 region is CASSIMPLGSAEYNSPLHF. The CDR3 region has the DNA TGTGCCAGCAGCATAATGCCCCTTGGCAGTGCCGAATATAATTCACCCCTCCACTTT.

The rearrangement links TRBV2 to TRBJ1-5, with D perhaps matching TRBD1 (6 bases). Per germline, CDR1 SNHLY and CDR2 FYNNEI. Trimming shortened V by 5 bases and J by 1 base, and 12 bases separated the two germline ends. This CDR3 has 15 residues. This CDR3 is CASSNRVRSNQPQHF. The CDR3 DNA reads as TGTGCCAGCAGTAACAGGGTTAGGAGCAATCAGCCCCAGCATTTT. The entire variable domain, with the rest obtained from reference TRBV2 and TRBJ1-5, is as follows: EPEVTQTPSHQVTQMGQEVILRCVPISNHLYFYWYRQILGQKVEFLVSFYNNEISEKSEIFDDQFSVERPDGSNFTLKIRSTKLEDSAMYFCASSNRVRSNQPQHFGDGTRLSIL.

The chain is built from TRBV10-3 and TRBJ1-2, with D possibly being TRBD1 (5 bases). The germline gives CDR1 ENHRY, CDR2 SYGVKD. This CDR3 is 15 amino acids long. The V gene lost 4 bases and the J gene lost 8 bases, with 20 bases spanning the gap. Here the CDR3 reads CAISAPPSRDRGYTF. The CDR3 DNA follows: TGTGCCATCAGTGCTCCCCCATCCAGGGATAGGGGCTACACCTTC.

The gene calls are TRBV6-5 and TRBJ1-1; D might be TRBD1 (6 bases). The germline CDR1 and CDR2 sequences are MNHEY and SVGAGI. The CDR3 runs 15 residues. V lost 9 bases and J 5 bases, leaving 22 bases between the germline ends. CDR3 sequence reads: CASISPMGHGTEAFF. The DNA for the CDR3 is TGTGCCAGTATTTCTCCGATGGGACACGGGACTGAAGCTTTCTTT.